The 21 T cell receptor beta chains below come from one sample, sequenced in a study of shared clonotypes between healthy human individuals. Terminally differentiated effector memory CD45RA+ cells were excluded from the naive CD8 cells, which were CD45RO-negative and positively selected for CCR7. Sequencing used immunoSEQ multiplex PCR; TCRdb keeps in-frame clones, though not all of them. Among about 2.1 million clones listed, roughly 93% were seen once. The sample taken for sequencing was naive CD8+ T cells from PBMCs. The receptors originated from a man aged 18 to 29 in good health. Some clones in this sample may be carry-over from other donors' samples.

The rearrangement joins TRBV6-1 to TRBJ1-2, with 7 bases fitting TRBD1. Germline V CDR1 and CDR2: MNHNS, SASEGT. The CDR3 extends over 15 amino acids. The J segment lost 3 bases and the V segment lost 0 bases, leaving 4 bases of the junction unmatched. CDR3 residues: CASSEADRPYYGYTF. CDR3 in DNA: TGTGCCAGCAGTGAAGCGGACAGGCCATACTATGGCTACACCTTC.

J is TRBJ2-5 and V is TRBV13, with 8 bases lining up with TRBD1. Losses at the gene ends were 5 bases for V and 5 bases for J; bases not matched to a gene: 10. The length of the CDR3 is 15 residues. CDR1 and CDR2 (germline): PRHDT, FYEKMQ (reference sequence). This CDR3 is CASSRRADRVETQYF. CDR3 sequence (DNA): TGTGCCAGCAGCCGCCGCGCGGACAGGGTGGAGACCCAGTACTTC.

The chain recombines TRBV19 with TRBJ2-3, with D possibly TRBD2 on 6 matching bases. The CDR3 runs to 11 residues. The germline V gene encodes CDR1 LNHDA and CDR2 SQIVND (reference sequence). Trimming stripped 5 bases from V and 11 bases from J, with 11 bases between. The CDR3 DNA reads TGTGCCAGTAGTGAGGGAGGAGGGCAGTATTTT. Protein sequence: CASSEGGGQYF.

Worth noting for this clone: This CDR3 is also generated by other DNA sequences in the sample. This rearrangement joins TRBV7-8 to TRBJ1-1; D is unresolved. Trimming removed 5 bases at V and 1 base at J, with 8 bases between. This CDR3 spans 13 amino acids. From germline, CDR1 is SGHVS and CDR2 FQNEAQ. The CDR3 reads CASSPPENTEAFF. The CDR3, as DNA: TGTGCCAGCAGCCCCCCGGAGAACACTGAAGCTTTCTTT.

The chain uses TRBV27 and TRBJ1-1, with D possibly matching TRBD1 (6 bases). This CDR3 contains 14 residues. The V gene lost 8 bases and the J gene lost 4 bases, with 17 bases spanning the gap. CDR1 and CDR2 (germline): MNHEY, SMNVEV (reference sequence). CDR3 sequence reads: CASGFTGSGTEAFF. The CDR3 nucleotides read TGTGCCAGCGGGTTCACAGGGTCGGGCACTGAAGCTTTCTTT.

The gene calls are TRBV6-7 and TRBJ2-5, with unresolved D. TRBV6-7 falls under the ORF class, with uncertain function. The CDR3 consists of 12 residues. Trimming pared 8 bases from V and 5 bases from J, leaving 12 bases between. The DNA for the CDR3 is TGTGCCAGCGGTCCAGTGGGGGAGACCCAGTACTTC. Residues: CASGPVGETQYF.

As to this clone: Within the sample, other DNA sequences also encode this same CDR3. The CDR3 loop reads CASSVGQSSSYEQYF. The CDR3 bases are TGTGCCAGCAGCGTAGGCCAGTCGAGCTCCTACGAGCAGTACTTC. The gene calls are TRBV9 and TRBJ2-7; no definite D call. CDR1 and CDR2 (germline): SGDLS, YYNGEE. This CDR3 comprises 15 residues. V was cut by 0 bases and J by 0 bases, with 10 bases left in between.

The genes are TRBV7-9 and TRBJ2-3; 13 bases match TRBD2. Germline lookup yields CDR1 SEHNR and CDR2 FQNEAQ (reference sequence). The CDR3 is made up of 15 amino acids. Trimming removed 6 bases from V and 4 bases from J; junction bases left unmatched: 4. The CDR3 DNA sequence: TGTGCCAGCAGTTGGGGACTAGCGGGATCAGATACGCAGTATTTT. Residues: CASSWGLAGSDTQYF.

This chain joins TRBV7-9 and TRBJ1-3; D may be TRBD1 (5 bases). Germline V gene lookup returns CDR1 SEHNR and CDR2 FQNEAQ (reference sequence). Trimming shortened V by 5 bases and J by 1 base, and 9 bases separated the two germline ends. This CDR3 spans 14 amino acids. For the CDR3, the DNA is TGTGCCAGCAGCGACGGGACGTCTGGAAACACCATATATTTT. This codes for CASSDGTSGNTIYF.

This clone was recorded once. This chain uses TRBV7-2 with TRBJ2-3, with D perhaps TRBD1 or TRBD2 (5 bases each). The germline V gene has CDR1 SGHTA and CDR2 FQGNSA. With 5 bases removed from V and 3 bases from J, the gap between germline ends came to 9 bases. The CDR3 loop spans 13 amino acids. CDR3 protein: CASSGGPTDTQYF. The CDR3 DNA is TGTGCCAGCAGCGGGGGTCCGACAGATACGCAGTATTTT.

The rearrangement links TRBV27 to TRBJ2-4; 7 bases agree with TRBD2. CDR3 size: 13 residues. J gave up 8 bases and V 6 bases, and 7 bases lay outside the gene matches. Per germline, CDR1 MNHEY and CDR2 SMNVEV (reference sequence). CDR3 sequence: CASSPRGRDIQYF. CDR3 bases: TGTGCCAGCAGCCCCCGGGGGAGGGACATTCAGTACTTC.

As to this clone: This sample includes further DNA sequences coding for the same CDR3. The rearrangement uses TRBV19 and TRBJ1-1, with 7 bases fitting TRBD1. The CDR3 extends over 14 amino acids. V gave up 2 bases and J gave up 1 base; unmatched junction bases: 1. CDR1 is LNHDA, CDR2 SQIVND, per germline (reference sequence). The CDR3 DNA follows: TGTGCCAGTAGTATACGGGACAGGAACACTGAAGCTTTCTTT. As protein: CASSIRDRNTEAFF.

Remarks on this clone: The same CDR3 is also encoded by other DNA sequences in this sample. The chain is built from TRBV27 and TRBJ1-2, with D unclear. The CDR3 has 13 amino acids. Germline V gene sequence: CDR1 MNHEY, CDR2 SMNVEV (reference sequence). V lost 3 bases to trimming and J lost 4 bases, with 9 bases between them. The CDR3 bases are TGTGCCAGCAGTTTGGGAGGAGGCTATGGCTACACCTTC. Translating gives CASSLGGGYGYTF.

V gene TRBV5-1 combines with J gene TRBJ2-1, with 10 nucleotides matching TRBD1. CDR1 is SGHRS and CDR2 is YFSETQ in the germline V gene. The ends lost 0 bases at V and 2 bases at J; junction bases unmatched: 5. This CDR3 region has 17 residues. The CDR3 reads CASSLVGQGVTYNEQFF. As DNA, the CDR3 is TGCGCCAGCAGCTTGGTTGGACAGGGGGTCACCTACAATGAGCAGTTCTTC.

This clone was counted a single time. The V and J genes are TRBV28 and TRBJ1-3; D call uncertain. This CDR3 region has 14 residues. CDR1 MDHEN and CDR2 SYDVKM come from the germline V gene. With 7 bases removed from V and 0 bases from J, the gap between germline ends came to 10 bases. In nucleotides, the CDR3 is TGTGCCAGCACCGGACGGATCTCTGGAAACACCATATATTTT. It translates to CASTGRISGNTIYF.

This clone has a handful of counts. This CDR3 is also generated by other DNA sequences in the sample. In DNA form, the CDR3 reads TGTGCCAGCAGTTACTCGCAGGGAGGTCAGCCCCAGCATTTT. Translating it yields CASSYSQGGQPQHF. This chain links TRBV6-5 with TRBJ1-5, with a weak D call TRBD1 (5 bases). Germline V gene sequence: CDR1 MNHEY, CDR2 SVGAGI. Trimming removed 0 bases at V and 6 bases at J, with 9 bases between. The CDR3 has 14 amino acids.

CDR3 DNA sequence: TGTGCCATCAGCAGGAATCAGCCCCAGCATTTT. Translated: CAISRNQPQHF. The chain couples TRBV10-3 to TRBJ1-5, with D hard to call. V was shortened by 6 bases and J by 4 bases, with 4 bases between the two germline ends. The CDR3 length is 11 residues. The germline CDR1 and CDR2 sequences are ENHRY and SYGVKD.

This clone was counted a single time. CDR3 protein: CSVETLAGAPGELFF. The CDR3 DNA reads TGCAGCGTTGAAACACTAGCGGGGGCCCCCGGGGAGCTGTTTTTT. The V gene is TRBV29-1, the J gene TRBJ2-2; the match to TRBD2 covers 11 bases. Germline values: CDR1 SQVTM, CDR2 ANQGSEA. The CDR3 has 15 amino acids. Losses at the gene ends were 2 bases for V and 6 bases for J; bases not matched to a gene: 5.

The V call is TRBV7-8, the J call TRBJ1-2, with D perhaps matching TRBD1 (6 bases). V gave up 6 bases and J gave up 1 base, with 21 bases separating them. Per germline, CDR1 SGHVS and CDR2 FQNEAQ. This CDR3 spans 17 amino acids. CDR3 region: CASSFARTVSHNYGYTF. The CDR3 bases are TGTGCCAGCAGTTTTGCCCGGACAGTTTCCCATAACTATGGCTACACCTTC.

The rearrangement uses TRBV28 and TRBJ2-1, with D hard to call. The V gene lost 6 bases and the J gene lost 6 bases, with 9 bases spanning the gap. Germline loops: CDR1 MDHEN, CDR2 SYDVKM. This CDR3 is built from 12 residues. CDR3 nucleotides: TGTGCCAGCAGGGCCTCCATCAATGAGCAGTTCTTC. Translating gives CASRASINEQFF.

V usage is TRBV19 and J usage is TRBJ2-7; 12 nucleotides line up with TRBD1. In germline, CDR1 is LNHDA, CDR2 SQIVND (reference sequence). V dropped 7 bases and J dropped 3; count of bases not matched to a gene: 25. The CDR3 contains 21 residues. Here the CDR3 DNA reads TGTGCCAGTAACGGCCGGGACAGGGGGCTTCTAGCGGGCTTCAGAAACTACGAGCAGTACTTC. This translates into CASNGRDRGLLAGFRNYEQYF. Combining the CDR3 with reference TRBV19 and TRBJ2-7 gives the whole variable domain DGGITQSPKYLFRKEGQNVTLSCEQNLNHDAMYWYRQDPGQGLRLIYYSQIVNDFQKGDIAEGYSVSREKKESFPLTVTSAQKNPTAFYLCASNGRDRGLLAGFRNYEQYFGPGTRLTVT.